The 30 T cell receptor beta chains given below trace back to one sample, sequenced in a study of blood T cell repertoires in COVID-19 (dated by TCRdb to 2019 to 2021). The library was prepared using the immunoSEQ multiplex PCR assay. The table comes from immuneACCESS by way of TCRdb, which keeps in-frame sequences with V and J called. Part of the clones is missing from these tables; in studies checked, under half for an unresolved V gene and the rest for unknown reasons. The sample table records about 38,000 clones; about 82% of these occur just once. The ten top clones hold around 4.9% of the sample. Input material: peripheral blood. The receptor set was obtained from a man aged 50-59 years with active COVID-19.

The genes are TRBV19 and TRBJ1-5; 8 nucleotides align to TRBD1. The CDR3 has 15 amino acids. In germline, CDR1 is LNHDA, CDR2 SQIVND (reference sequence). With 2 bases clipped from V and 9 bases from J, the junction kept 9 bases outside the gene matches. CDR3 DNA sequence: TGTGCCAGTAGTATAAGGTCAGGGGGCGAGGCGCCCCAGCATTTT. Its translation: CASSIRSGGEAPQHF. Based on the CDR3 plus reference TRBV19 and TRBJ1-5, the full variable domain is DGGITQSPKYLFRKEGQNVTLSCEQNLNHDAMYWYRQDPGQGLRLIYYSQIVNDFQKGDIAEGYSVSREKKESFPLTVTSAQKNPTAFYLCASSIRSGGEAPQHFGDGTRLSIL.

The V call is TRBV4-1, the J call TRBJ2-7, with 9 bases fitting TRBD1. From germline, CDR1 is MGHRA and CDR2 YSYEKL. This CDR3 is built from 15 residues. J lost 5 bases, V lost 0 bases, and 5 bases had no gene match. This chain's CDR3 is CASSQEYRGLNEQYF. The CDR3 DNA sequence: TGCGCCAGCAGCCAAGAATACAGGGGGCTAAACGAGCAGTACTTC.

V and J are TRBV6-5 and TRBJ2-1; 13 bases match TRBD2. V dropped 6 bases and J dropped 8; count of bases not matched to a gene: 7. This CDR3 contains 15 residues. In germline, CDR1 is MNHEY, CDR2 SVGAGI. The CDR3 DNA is TGTGCCAGCAGCCGACTAGCGGGGGGCAGGGATGAGCAGTTCTTC. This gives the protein CASSRLAGGRDEQFF.

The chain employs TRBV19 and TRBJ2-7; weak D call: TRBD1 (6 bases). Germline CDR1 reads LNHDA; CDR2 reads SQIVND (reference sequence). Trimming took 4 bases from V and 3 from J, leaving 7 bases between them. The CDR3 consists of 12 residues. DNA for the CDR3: TGTGCCAGTAGTAAACAGGGCTACGAGCAGTACTTC. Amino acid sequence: CASSKQGYEQYF.

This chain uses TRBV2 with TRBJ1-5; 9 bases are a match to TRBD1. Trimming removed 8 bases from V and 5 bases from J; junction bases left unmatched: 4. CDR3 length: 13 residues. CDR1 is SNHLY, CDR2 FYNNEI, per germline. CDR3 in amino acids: CASSGTGYQPQHF. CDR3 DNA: TGTGCCAGCTCCGGGACAGGGTATCAGCCCCAGCATTTT.

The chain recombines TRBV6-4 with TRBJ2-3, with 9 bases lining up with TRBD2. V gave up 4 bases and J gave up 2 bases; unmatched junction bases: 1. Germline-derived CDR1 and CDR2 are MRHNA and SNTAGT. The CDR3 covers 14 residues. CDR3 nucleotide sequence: TGTGCCAGCAGTGTAGCGGGGGACACAGATACGCAGTATTTT. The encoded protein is CASSVAGDTDTQYF.

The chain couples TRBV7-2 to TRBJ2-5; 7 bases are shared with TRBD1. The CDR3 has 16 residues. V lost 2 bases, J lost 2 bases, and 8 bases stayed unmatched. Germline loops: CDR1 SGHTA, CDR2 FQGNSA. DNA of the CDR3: TGTGCCAGCAGCTTATATAGGACAGGATCGCAAGAGACCCAGTACTTC. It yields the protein CASSLYRTGSQETQYF.

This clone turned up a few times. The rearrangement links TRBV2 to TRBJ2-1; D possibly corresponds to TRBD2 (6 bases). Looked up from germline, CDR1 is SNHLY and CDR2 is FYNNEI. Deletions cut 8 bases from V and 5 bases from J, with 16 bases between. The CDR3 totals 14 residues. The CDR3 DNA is TGTGCCAGCTGGGGGGACGTCAAGAACAATGAGCAGTTCTTC. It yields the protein CASWGDVKNNEQFF.

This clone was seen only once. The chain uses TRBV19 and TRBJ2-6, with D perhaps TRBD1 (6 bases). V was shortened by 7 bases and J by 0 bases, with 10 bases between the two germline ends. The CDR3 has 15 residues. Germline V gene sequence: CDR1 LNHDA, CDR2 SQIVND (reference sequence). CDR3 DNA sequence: TGTGCCAGTACCCCGGACAGCTCTGGGGCCAACGTCCTGACTTTC. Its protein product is CASTPDSSGANVLTF.

The CDR3 sequence is CASSPYRDPNQPQHF. The CDR3 bases are TGTGCCAGCAGCCCATACAGGGACCCAAATCAGCCCCAGCATTTT. The chain combines TRBV7-2 with TRBJ1-5; the D gene is possibly TRBD1 (6 bases). CDR3 length equals 15 residues. V was shortened by 5 bases and J by 4 bases, with 15 bases between the two germline ends. Per germline, CDR1 SGHTA and CDR2 FQGNSA.

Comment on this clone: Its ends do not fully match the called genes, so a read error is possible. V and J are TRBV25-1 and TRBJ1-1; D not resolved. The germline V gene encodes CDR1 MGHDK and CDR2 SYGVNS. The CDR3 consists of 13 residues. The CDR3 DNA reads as TGTGCCAGTAGTGGGGAGGGTTCCACTGAAGCTTTCTTT. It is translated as CASSGEGSTEAFF.

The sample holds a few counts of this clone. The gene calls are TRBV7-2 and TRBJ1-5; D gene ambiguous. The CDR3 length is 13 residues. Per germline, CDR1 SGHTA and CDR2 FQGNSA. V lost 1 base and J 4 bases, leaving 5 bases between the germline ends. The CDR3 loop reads CASSLDRNQPQHF. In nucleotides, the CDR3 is TGTGCCAGCAGCTTAGACCGGAATCAGCCCCAGCATTTT. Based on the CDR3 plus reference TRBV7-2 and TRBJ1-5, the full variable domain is GAGVSQSPSNKVTEKGKDVELRCDPISGHTALYWYRQSLGQGLEFLIYFQGNSAPDKSGLPSDRFSAERTGGSVSTLTIQRTQQEDSAVYLCASSLDRNQPQHFGDGTRLSIL.

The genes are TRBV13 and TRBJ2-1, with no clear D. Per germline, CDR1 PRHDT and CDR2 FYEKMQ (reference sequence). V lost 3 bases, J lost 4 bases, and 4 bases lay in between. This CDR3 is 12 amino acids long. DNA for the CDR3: TGTGCCAGCAGCTTGTCATACAATGAGCAGTTCTTC. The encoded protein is CASSLSYNEQFF.

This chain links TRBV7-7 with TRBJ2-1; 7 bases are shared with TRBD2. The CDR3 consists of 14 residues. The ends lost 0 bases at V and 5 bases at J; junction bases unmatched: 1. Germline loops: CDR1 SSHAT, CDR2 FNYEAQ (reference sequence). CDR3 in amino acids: CASSLAGGDNEQFF. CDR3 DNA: TGTGCCAGCAGCTTAGCGGGGGGGGACAATGAGCAGTTCTTC.

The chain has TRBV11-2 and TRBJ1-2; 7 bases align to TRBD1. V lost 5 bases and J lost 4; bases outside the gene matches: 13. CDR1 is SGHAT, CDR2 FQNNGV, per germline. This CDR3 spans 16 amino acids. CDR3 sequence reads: CASSLLTGRPVYGYTF. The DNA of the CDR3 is TGTGCCAGCAGCCTGCTGACAGGGAGGCCTGTCTATGGCTACACCTTC.

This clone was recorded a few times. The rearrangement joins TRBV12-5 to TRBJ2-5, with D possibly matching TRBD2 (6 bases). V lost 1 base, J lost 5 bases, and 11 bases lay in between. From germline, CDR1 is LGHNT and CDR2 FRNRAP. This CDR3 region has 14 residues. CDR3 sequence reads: CASGLGLDDETQYF. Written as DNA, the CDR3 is TGTGCTAGTGGTTTGGGACTAGACGACGAGACCCAGTACTTC.

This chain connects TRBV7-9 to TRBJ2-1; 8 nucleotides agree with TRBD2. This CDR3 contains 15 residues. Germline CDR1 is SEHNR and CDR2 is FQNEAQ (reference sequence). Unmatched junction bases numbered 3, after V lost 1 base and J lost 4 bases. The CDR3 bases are TGTGCCAGCAGCTTAGGTAGCGGGACATACAATGAGCAGTTCTTC. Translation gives CASSLGSGTYNEQFF.

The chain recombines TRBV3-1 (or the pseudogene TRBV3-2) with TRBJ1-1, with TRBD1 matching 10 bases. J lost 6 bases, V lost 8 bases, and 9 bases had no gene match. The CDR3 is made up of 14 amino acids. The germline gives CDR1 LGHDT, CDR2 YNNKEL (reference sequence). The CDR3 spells CASGQGQGIAEAFF. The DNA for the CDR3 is TGTGCCAGCGGTCAGGGACAGGGGATAGCTGAAGCTTTCTTT.

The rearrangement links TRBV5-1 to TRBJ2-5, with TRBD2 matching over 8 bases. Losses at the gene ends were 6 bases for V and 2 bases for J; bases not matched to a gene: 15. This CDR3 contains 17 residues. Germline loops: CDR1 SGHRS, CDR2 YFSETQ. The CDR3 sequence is CASTPGGGGQYQETQYF. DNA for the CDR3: TGCGCCAGCACCCCTGGTGGCGGGGGGCAATATCAAGAGACCCAGTACTTC.

CDR3 sequence reads: CASSINPGNSPLHF. The CDR3 DNA follows: TGTGCCAGTAGTATAAACCCCGGTAATTCACCCCTCCACTTT. The V gene is TRBV19, the J gene TRBJ1-6; no reliable D call. The V and J ends lost 2 bases and 6 bases respectively, with 8 bases between them. The CDR3 has 14 residues. The V gene's germline CDR1 is LNHDA and CDR2 SQIVND (reference sequence).

The CDR3 nucleotides are TGTGTCAGAAGCTCCCTCTACGAGCAGTACTTC. Translating gives CVRSSLYEQYF. The chain couples TRBV7-5 to TRBJ2-7; the D segment call TRBD2 is taken from the table without a DNA check. TRBV7-5 is a known pseudogene. The CDR3 has 11 amino acids.

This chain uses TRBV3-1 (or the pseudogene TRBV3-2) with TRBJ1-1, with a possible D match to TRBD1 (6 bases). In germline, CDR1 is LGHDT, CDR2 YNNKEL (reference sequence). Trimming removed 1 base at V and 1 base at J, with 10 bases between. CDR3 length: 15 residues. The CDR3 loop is CASSQGSGENTEAFF. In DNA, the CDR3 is TGTGCCAGCAGCCAAGGATCAGGGGAGAACACTGAAGCTTTCTTT.

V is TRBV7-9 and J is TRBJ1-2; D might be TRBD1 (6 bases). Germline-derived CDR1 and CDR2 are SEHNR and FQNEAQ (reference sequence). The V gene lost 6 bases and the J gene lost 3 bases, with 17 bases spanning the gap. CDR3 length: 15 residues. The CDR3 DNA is TGTGCCAGCAGTTTCAGTGGTGGGGGCGACTATGGCTACACCTTC. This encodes CASSFSGGGDYGYTF.

The DNA of the CDR3 is TGTGCCAGCAGTGGAGTAGCGGGGATAGATACGCAGTATTTT. This codes for CASSGVAGIDTQYF. This chain links TRBV5-4 with TRBJ2-3; 8 bases fit TRBD2. Germline trimming cut 5 bases from V and 5 bases from J; bases unmatched to any gene: 7. CDR1 is SGHNT, CDR2 YYREEE, per germline (reference sequence). The CDR3 has 14 residues.

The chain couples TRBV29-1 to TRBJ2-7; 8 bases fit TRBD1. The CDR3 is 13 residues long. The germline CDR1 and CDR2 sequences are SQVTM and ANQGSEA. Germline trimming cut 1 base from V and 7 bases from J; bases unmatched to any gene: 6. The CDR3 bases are TGCAGCGTTGAAGTCCAGGGGGCGAAGGAGCAGTACTTC. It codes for CSVEVQGAKEQYF.

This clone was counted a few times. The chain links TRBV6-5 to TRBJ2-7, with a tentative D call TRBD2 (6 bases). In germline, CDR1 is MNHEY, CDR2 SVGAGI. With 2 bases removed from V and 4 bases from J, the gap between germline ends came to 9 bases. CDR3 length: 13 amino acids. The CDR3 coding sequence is TGTGCCAGCAGTTACCGGGGGAATTACGAGCAGTACTTC. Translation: CASSYRGNYEQYF.

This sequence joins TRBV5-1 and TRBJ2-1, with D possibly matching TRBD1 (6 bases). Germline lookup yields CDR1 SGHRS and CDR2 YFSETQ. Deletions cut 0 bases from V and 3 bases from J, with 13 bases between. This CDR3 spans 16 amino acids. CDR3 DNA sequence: TGCGCCAGCAGCTTGGATGGGGGCGCGGTCTACAATGAGCAGTTCTTC. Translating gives CASSLDGGAVYNEQFF.

The DNA of the CDR3 is TGTGCCAGCAGTGCCAGACTAGCGGGGGCCCTCTCCTACAATGAGCAGTTCTTC. It specifies CASSARLAGALSYNEQFF. V and J are TRBV6-1 and TRBJ2-1; 12 bases are shared with TRBD2. V lost 4 bases to trimming and J lost 0 bases; unmatched junction nucleotides: 7. The CDR3 covers 18 residues. Germline assignment: CDR1 MNHNS and CDR2 SASEGT.

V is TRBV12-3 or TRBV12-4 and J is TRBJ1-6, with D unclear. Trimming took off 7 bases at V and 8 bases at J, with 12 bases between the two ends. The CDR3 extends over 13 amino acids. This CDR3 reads CASTVGGYSPLHF. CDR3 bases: TGTGCCAGCACAGTCGGAGGATATTCACCCCTCCACTTT.

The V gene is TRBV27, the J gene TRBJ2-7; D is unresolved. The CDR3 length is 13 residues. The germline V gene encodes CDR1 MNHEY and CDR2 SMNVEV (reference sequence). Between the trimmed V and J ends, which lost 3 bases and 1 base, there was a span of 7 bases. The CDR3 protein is CASSFVSSYEQYF. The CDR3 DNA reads TGTGCCAGCAGTTTTGTCAGTTCCTACGAGCAGTACTTC.